This record looks at one T cell receptor (beta chain) sequence and its context. Its antigen is as yet unknown. This record comes from a study of T cell repertoires in cytomegalovirus infection. Study overall: Epitope selection comprised recently identified HLA-C-restricted CMV epitopes and well-studied HLA-B-restricted CMV epitopes.

The trim removed 3 bases at V and 3 bases at J, leaving 5 bases unmatched. The CDR3 runs to 15 residues. Germline V gives CDR1 MGHRA, CDR2 YSYEKL. TCRdb processed the reads anew with MiXCR; each CDR3 protein has one entry. The table includes about 770,000 distinct CDR3 sequences, around 29% detected once. General study points: In two of eight donors, the top clonotype was HLA-C-restricted CMV-specific.

The clonotype comes from a human donor in good health (CMV status not recorded). Some clones in this sample may be carry-over from other donors' samples. This material consisted of cultured CD8+ T cells from PBMCs, taken from culture after CMV antigen stimulation. This chain uses TRBV4-1 with TRBJ2-3, with 8 bases matching TRBD2. The CDR3 loop reads CASSQSGGRTDTQYF. The CDR3 coding sequence is TGCGCCAGCAGCCAGAGCGGGGGTCGGACAGATACGCAGTATTTT.